The 10 T cell receptor beta chains listed next were all sequenced from one sample in a study of EBV T-cell therapy then PD-1 blockade in nasopharyngeal carcinoma. No cognate antigen is known for these TCRs. The treatment was: AdE1-LMPpoly-expanded autologous EBV-specific T-cell therapy followed by anti-PD-1 nivolumab. Generated by immunoSEQ multiplex PCR, the TCRdb table keeps only in-frame clones and is missing some. The sample includes 24,000 or so clones, 84% seen only once; the top ten take roughly 29%. Here the sequenced sample was CD8+ T cells from blood, taken around day 60 from a patient whose treatment included autologous EBV-specific T cells and nivolumab. These receptor sequences come from a man aged 35-49 years with nasopharyngeal carcinoma.

In this sample, this clone turned up a few times. The same CDR3 arises from other DNA sequences in this sample as well. This chain uses TRBV6-5 with TRBJ1-6; D is ambiguous. CDR3 size: 13 residues. Germline CDR1 reads MNHEY; CDR2 reads SVGAGI. Between the trimmed V and J ends, which lost 2 bases and 6 bases, there was a span of 5 bases. The CDR3 nucleotides are TGTGCCAGCAGTTACAGCGTTAATTCACCCCTCCACTTT. This gives the protein CASSYSVNSPLHF.

The V gene is TRBV4-2, the J gene TRBJ1-2; no reliable D call. Deletions cut 2 bases from V and 4 bases from J, with 14 bases between. This CDR3 comprises 15 residues. Germline V gene lookup returns CDR1 LGHNA and CDR2 YNFKEQ. CDR3 loop: CASSQPPADSYGYTF. For the CDR3, the DNA is TGTGCCAGCAGCCAACCTCCCGCGGATAGCTATGGCTACACCTTC.

This chain uses TRBV6-4 with TRBJ2-2; D possibly corresponds to TRBD1 (6 bases). The V gene lost 4 bases and the J gene lost 7 bases, with 13 bases spanning the gap. CDR3 size: 14 residues. Germline assignment: CDR1 MRHNA and CDR2 SNTAGT. CDR3 sequence reads: CASSAIGGSGELFF. Here the CDR3 DNA reads TGTGCCAGCAGTGCCATAGGGGGAAGCGGGGAGCTGTTTTTT.

This chain uses TRBV25-1 with TRBJ2-1; tentatively, D is TRBD2 (5 bases). The CDR3 contains 11 residues. Germline assignment: CDR1 MGHDK and CDR2 SYGVNS. Deletions cut 7 bases from V and 9 bases from J, with 10 bases between. CDR3 in DNA: TGTGCCAGCAAATTGGCGGGTGAGCAGTTCTTC. This encodes CASKLAGEQFF.

V usage is TRBV7-2 and J usage is TRBJ2-1; possibly TRBD1 for D (6 bases). V lost 2 bases to trimming and J lost 4 bases, with 18 bases between them. The CDR3 loop spans 17 amino acids. Germline V gene sequence: CDR1 SGHTA, CDR2 FQGNSA. CDR3 coding DNA: TGTGCCAGCAGCTTACTCCCGGACAGACCCTTATACAATGAGCAGTTCTTC. The encoded protein is CASSLLPDRPLYNEQFF.

The V gene is TRBV2, the J gene TRBJ2-3; no firm D call. The V gene's germline CDR1 is SNHLY and CDR2 FYNNEI. Trimming removed 3 bases at V and 3 bases at J, with 16 bases between. This CDR3 contains 16 residues. CDR3 loop: CASSDSPQGITDTQYF. CDR3 nucleotide sequence: TGTGCCAGCAGTGATTCGCCCCAAGGGATAACAGATACGCAGTATTTT.

This chain connects TRBV7-9 to TRBJ1-6; possible D gene TRBD1, 6 bases. CDR1 is SEHNR and CDR2 is FQNEAQ in the germline V gene (reference sequence). This CDR3 spans 18 amino acids. V lost 7 bases, J lost 4 bases, and 23 bases lay in between. As DNA, the CDR3 is TGTGCCAGCACCTCCCCAGGTTTGGGTCAGGGGTATAATTCACCCCTCCACTTT. Its protein product is CASTSPGLGQGYNSPLHF.

The count of this clone is one. V and J are TRBV29-1 and TRBJ2-7, with 7 bases lining up with TRBD2. This CDR3 comprises 14 residues. CDR1 SQVTM and CDR2 ANQGSEA come from the germline V gene. V was pared by 7 bases and J by 2 bases, with 11 bases of the junction left unmatched. The CDR3 loop reads CSADLGGTPYEQYF. The CDR3 nucleotides read TGCAGCGCCGACCTGGGGGGGACCCCCTACGAGCAGTACTTC.

The chain couples TRBV9 to TRBJ2-7; possibly TRBD1 for D (6 bases). The CDR3 is made up of 14 amino acids. V was clipped by 0 bases and J by 3 bases, with 10 bases between them. Germline loops: CDR1 SGDLS, CDR2 YYNGEE. The CDR3 region is CASSVDDRFYEQYF. CDR3 DNA sequence: TGTGCCAGCAGCGTAGACGACAGGTTCTACGAGCAGTACTTC. Variable domain in full (rest from reference TRBV9 and TRBJ2-7): DSGVTQTPKHLITATGQRVTLRCSPRSGDLSVYWYQQSLDQGLQFLIQYYNGEERAKGNILERFSAQQFPDLHSELNLSSLELGDSALYFCASSVDDRFYEQYFGPGTRLTVT.

This chain joins TRBV30 and TRBJ1-2; D is possibly TRBD1 (5 bases). V lost 0 bases and J 4 bases, leaving 9 bases between the germline ends. The CDR3 is 13 amino acids. Germline V gene lookup returns CDR1 GTSNPN and CDR2 SVGIG (reference sequence). The DNA for the CDR3 is TGTGCCTGGAGTGTTGAGGGGACCTATGGCTACACCTTC. Residues: CAWSVEGTYGYTF.